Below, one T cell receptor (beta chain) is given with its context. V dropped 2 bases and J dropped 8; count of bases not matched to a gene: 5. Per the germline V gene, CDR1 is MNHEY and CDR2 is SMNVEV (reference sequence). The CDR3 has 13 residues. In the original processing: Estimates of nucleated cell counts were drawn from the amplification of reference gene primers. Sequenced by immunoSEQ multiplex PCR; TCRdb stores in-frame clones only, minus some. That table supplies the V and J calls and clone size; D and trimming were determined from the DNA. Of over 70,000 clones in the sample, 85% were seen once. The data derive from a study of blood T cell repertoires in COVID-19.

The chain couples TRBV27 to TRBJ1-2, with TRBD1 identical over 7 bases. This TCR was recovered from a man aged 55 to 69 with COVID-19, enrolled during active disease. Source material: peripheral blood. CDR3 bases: TGTGCCAGCAGTTTACTCAGGGGACAGGGCTACACCTTC. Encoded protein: CASSLLRGQGYTF.